This entry features one TCR beta chain sequence. V dropped 0 bases and J dropped 7; count of bases not matched to a gene: 11. Germline loops: CDR1 SGDLS, CDR2 YYNGEE. CDR3 length: 16 amino acids. TCRdb's table, derived via immunoSEQ multiplex PCR, lists solely in-frame clones and lacks some. Of roughly 150,000 clones in the sample, roughly 88% were seen once. The data were taken from a study of control samples from healthy donors and cancer patients. The specimen was blood. This receptor was taken from a man aged 18 to 35 in good health. The V gene is TRBV9, the J gene TRBJ1-2; 8 nucleotides line up with TRBD1. CDR3 sequence (DNA): TGTGCCAGCAGCGTAGCCCAATCAGGGACAGGCGGTGGCTACACCTTC. As protein: CASSVAQSGTGGGYTF.